This T cell receptor (beta chain) was sequenced for a study of human T cells and chemical hapten exposure (dated by TCRdb to the early 2020s). Notes on the research overall: For sensitization, 2% DPC in acetone was applied to a roughly 2 cm by roughly 2 cm area of upper inner arm skin. Patients additionally received weekly therapeutic DPC doses to the scalp throughout the approximately 25-week study period. Patch testing on the upper back used Finn chambers containing 0.01% DPC, with scoring done after 6 days according to International Contact Dermatitis Research Group standards. The patient cohort, mostly female, included alopecia areata with under or over 50% scalp involvement, alopecia totalis and alopecia universalis. Libraries were combined into a pool for sequencing, and differences in TCR yield between samples came mainly from small differences in library volumes within the pool. In alopecia patients, the study followed how the peripheral blood TCR repertoire changed in vivo over primary and secondary sensitization to diphenylcyclopropenone (DPC), a hapten. Blood samples were taken from patients before sensitization (week 0) and then at 2, 6 and about 24 weeks after DPC sensitization. For TCR sequencing, blood came from 25 to 35 alopecia patients at anywhere from one to four time points (pre-sensitization, 2, 6 and 24 weeks). Results and caveats for the whole study, not just this receptor: Patch test score correlated positively with the number of PT1 expanded TCRs, reaching significance at thresholds 8, 16 and 32 but not at 4. Alopecia, a presumed autoimmune disease, was present in all patients, so the immune response of the patients might differ from that of healthy individuals. Compared with pre-sensitization or healthy control sets, expanded TCRs formed significantly more large CDR3 similarity clusters, which is consistent with antigen-driven responses. Repeated subsampling changed both the strength of the expansion versus patch-test correlation and the threshold at which that correlation became significant. DPC sensitization did not change how many TCRs were above 1 in 1000 frequency, and no evidence was found of alterations in global repertoire structure.

The time point label, as the study defines it: patch test 2, 6 weeks after DPC sensitization. The treatment or condition label of this sample denotes: therapeutic diphenylcyclopropenone sensitization with weekly scalp DPC. At every patch-test visit, the blood draw took place before the patch test was put on. Patients were eligible if aged 18 to 70, diagnosed with alopecia and judged suitable for DPC therapy, and pregnant patients were excluded. Total RNA was extracted from unfractionated whole blood that had been collected in Tempus Blood RNA tubes. Library generation was performed with RACE. The listed sequencing device is NextSeq 500. Library preparation attached unique molecular identifiers to individual cDNA molecules for quantitative, reproducible TCR counting. For every blood RNA sample, sequencing covered both the TCR alpha and TCR beta chains. In the original analysis: Samples had a median of about 96,000 TCRs, with a range from roughly 23,224 to 750,000. The Decombinator software suite was used to annotate the V, J and CDR3 of the TCR reads. To make PS versus PT1 abundance plots, every sample was subsampled to the same number of TCRs (28,000). Expanded TCRs were defined as absent before sensitization and observed at least eight times at the 2-week time point. The public reads were run again by TCRdb, first through fastp at Q25 and then through MiXCR, and only productive beta chains were kept. Entries that share a CDR3 protein sequence are merged under the most common genes and DNA. These V and J calls are TCRdb output, not the study's own analysis. The sample records approximately 90,000 distinct CDR3 sequences, roughly 11% of which are singletons. The ten largest clonotypes hold 2.2% of the sample.

Notes on this clonotype: Its antigen is currently not known. Base qualities were left out, and no much larger clone turns up one base away.

Source: whole blood, taken in connection with sensitization to the hapten diphenylcyclopropenone (DPC). The receptor's source is a man aged 40-55 years with alopecia areata. Some clones in this sample may be carry-over from other donors' samples.

The nucleotide sequence reads as follows: TGTGCCAGCAGCTTAGTCCCATGGACTAGCGGGGGCCTCTACAATGAGCAGTTCTTC. This yields the protein CASSLVPWTSGGLYNEQFF. In this chain, TRBV7-2 is recombined with TRBJ2-1; 13 bases in the junction line up with TRBD2. For CDR1 and CDR2, the germline V gene lists SGHTA and FQGNSA. Clipping removes 1 base from V and 3 bases from J, with 9 as the unmatched junction base count. The CDR3, cysteine through phenylalanine, is 19 amino acids long. The only DNA kept is the CDR3, 57 bases in frame from the first base.